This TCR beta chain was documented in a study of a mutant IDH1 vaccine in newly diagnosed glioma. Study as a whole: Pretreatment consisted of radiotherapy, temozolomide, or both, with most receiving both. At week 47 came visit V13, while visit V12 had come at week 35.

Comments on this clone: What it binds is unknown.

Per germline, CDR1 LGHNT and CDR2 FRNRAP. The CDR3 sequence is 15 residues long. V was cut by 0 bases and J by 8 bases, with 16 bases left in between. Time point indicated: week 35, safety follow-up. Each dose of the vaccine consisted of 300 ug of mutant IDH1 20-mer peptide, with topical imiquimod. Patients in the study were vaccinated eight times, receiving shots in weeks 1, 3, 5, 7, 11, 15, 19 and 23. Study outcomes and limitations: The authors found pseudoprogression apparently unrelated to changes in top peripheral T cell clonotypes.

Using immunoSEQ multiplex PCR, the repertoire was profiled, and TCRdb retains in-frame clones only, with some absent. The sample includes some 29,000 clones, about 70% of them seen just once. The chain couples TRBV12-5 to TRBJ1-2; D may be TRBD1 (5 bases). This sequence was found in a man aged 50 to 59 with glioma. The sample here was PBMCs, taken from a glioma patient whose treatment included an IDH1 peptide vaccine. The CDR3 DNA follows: TGTGCTAGTGGTTTGGTTTCTGCAGGGAATTCCGGCTACACCTTC. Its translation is CASGLVSAGNSGYTF.